This T cell receptor beta chain was obtained from a study of CD8 T cells in Susac syndrome. Trimming left V 0 bases short and J 3 bases short, with 14 bases between. The CDR3 consists of 15 residues. The germline V gene has CDR1 DFQATT and CDR2 SNEGSKA (reference sequence). The RNA, about 0.5 to 1 ug, was put through reverse transcription using random hexamers. Multiplex PCR with immunoSEQ amplified the TCR beta CDR3 across 54 Vbeta and 13 Jbeta. TCRdb reprocessed the immunoSEQ multiplex PCR reads with MiXCR, giving one entry per CDR3 protein. This table has roughly 130,000 distinct CDR3 sequences, roughly 94% appearing once. Sequencing of TCR beta was performed on blood CD8+ and CD4+ T cells. Treatment-naive patients with stable or active relapsing-remitting disease served as multiple sclerosis controls. TEMRA cells were FACS-enriched and CD8+ and CD4+ T cells negatively isolated.

The V and J genes are TRBV20-1 and TRBJ1-2, with a possible D match to TRBD1 (6 bases). The origin of this receptor is a human donor with multiple sclerosis. Sequencing was performed on CD4+ T cells from PBMCs. The CDR3 reads CSARDPWSGDYGYTF. DNA of the CDR3: TGCAGTGCTAGAGATCCCTGGTCAGGGGACTATGGCTACACCTTC.